A selection of T cell receptor beta chains follows, all from one sample in a study of HIV-infected children after antiretroviral therapy interruption. In TCRdb, the 3' RACE reads were re-called with MiXCR into one record per CDR3 protein. The sample carries about 89,000 distinct CDR3 sequences, approximately 6.9% recorded once. The sample was CD45RA+ CD4+ T cells from PBMCs, pooled from several time points, taken from a donor given antiretroviral therapy, either interrupted or continuous. The receptors were sampled from a pool of human donors with HIV. Both conserved end residues are trimmed from each CDR3.

cdr3_aa j_call v_call
AWTRAGQSYGYT TRBJ1-2 TRBV30
ASSPFGEDGQPQH TRBJ1-5 TRBV5-1
ASAWRHQNEKLF TRBJ1-4 TRBV12-3/TRBV12-4
ASGKTGGKAEQY TRBJ2-7 TRBV6-2/TRBV6-3
ASSISRVTDTQY TRBJ2-3 TRBV19
ASSLGTGAGNTEAF TRBJ1-1 TRBV5-4
ASSPGTDSPLH TRBJ1-6 TRBV7-3
ASSLGPQSNEQF TRBJ2-1 TRBV9
ASSFDGAETQY TRBJ2-5 TRBV12-3/TRBV12-4
ASSLGFSEGYT TRBJ1-2 TRBV7-8
ASSPLQGAGETQY TRBJ2-5 TRBV7-9
ASSLTTTGFEQY TRBJ2-7 TRBV11-2
ASSESMAAQETQY TRBJ2-5 TRBV10-1